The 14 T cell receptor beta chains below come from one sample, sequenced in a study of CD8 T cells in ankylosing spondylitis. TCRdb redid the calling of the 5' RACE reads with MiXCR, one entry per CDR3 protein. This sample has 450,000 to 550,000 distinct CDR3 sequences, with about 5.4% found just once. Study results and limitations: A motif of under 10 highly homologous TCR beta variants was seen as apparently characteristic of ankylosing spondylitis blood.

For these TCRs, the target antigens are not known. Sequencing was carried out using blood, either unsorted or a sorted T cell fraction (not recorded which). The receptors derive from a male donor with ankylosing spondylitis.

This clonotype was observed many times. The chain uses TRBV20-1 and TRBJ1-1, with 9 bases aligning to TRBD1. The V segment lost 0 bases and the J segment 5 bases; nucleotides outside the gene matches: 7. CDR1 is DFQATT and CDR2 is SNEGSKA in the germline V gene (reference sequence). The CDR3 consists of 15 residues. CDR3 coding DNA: TGCAGTGCTAGAGATTCGGGGACAGGGAAAACTGAAGCTTTCTTT. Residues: CSARDSGTGKTEAFF.

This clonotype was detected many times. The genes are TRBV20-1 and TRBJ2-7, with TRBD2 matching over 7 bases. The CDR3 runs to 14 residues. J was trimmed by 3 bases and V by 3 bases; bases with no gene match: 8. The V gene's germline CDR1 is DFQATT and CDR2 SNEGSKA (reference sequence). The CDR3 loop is CSASSTSVRYEQYF. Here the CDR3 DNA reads TGCAGTGCTAGCTCTACTAGCGTTCGCTACGAGCAGTACTTC.

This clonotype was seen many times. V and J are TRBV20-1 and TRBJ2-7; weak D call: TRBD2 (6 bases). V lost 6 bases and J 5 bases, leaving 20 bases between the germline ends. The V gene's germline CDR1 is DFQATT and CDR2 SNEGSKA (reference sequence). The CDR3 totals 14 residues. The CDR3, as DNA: TGCAGTGCCCATTCGGGACTCTCTTCTGACGAGCAGTACTTC. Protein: CSAHSGLSSDEQYF.

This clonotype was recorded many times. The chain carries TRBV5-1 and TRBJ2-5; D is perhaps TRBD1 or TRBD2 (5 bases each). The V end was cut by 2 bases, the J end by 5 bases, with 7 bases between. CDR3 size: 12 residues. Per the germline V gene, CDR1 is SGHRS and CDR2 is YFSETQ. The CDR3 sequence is CASSFGAETQYF. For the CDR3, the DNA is TGCGCCAGCAGCTTCGGGGCCGAGACCCAGTACTTC.

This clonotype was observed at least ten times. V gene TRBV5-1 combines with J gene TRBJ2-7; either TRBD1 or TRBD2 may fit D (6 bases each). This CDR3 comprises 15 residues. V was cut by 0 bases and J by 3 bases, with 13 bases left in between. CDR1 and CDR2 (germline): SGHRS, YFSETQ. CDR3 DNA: TGCGCCAGCAGCTTGGCGGGGGCGGACGTCTACGAGCAGTACTTC. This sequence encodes CASSLAGADVYEQYF.

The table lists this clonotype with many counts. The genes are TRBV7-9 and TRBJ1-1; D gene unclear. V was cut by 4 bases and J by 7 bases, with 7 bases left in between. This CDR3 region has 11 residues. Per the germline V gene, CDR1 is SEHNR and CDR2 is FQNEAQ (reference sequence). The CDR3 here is CASSSSIEAFF. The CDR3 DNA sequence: TGTGCCAGCAGCTCGTCGATTGAAGCTTTCTTT. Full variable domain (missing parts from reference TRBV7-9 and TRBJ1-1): DTGVSQNPRHKITKRGQNVTFRCDPISEHNRLYWYRQTLGQGPEFLTYFQNEAQLEKSRLLSDRFSAERPKGSFSTLEIQRTEQGDSAMYLCASSSSIEAFFGQGTRLTVV.

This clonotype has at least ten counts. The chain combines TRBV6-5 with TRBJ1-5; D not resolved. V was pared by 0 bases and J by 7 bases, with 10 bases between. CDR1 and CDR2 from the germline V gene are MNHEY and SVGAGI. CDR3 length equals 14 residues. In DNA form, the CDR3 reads TGTGCCAGCAGTTACTCGAACCTAGGGCAGCCCCAGCATTTT. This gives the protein CASSYSNLGQPQHF.

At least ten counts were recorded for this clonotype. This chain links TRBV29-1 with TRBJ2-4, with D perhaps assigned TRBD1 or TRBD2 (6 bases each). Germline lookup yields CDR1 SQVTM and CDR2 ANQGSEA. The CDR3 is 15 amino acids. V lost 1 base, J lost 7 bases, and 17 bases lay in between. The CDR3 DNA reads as TGCAGCGTTGAAGGGGGGCGGGGACACCCGAACATTCAGTACTTC. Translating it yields CSVEGGRGHPNIQYF.

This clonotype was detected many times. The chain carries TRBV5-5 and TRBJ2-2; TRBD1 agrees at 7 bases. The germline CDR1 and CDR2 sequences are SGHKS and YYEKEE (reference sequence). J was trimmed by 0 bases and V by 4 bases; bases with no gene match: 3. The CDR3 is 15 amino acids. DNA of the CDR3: TGTGCCAGCAGCCCAGGACAGGCGAACACCGGGGAGCTGTTTTTT. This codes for CASSPGQANTGELFF. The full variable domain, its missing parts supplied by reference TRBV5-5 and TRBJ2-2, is DAGVTQSPTHLIKTRGQQVTLRCSPISGHKSVSWYQQVLGQGPQFIFQYYEKEERGRGNFPDRFSARQFPNYSSELNVNALLLGDSALYLCASSPGQANTGELFFGEGSRLTVL.

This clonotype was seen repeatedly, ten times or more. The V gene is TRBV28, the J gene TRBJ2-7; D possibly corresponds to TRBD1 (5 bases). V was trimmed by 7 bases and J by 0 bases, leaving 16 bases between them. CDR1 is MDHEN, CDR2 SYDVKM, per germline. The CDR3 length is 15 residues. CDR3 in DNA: TGTGCCAGCACCCAGGACACCGGTAACTCCTACGAGCAGTACTTC. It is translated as CASTQDTGNSYEQYF.

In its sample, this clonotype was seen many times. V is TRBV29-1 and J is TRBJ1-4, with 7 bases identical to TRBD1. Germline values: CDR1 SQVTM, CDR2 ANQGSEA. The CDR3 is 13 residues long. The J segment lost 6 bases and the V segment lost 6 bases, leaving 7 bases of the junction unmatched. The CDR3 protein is CSVETGTDEKLFF. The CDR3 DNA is TGCAGCGTCGAGACAGGGACGGATGAAAAACTGTTTTTT.

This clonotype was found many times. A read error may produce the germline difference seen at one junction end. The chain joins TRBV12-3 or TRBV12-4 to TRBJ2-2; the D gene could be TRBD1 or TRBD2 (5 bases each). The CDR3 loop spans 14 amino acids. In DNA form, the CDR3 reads TGTGCCAGCAGCTTAGGCCAGGGAGCCGGGGAGCTGTTTTTT. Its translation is CASSLGQGAGELFF.

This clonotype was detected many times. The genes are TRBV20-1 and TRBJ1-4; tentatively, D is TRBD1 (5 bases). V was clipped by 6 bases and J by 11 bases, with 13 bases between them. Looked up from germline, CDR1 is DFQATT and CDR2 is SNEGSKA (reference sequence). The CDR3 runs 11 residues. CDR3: CSADQGRKLFF. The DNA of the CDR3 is TGCAGTGCGGACCAGGGCCGCAAACTGTTTTTT.

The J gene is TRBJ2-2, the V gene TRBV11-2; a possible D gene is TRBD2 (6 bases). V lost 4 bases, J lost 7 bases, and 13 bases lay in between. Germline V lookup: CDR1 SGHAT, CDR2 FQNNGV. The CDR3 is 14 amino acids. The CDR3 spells CASSWRGIGGELFF. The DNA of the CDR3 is TGTGCCAGCAGCTGGCGGGGAATCGGCGGGGAGCTGTTTTTT.